These 18 T cell receptor beta chains came from one sample sequenced in a study of blood T cell repertoires in COVID-19. The data were produced by immunoSEQ multiplex PCR, yet TCRdb's version contains in-frame clones alone and is incomplete. The sample comprises approximately 210,000 clones, almost 85% of which are singletons, and roughly 5% rests with the top ten. The sequencing sample was made of peripheral blood. The receptor set was obtained from a woman in her 70s with active or convalescent COVID-19.

This clone was picked up a small number of times. The gene calls are TRBV11-1 and TRBJ2-3; possibly TRBD1 for D (6 bases). The V gene lost 7 bases and the J gene lost 2 bases, with 16 bases spanning the gap. CDR3 length: 15 residues. Germline V gives CDR1 SGHAT, CDR2 FQDESV (reference sequence). The CDR3 here is CASTTRQGPTDTQYF. The CDR3 DNA reads as TGTGCCAGCACCACTCGGCAGGGGCCCACAGATACGCAGTATTTT.

The gene calls are TRBV15 and TRBJ2-1; 7 bases line up with TRBD2. V was clipped by 1 base and J by 2 bases; unmatched bases: 5. The germline V gene encodes CDR1 LNHNV and CDR2 YYDKDF (reference sequence). CDR3 length: 16 residues. CDR3 sequence: CATSRGGGGPYNEQFF. The CDR3 DNA reads as TGTGCCACCAGCAGAGGAGGCGGGGGACCCTACAATGAGCAGTTCTTC.

The chain uses TRBV11-2 and TRBJ2-1; 12 bases are a match to TRBD2. CDR1 SGHAT and CDR2 FQNNGV come from the germline V gene. Germline trimming cut 2 bases from V and 0 bases from J; bases unmatched to any gene: 8. This CDR3 contains 19 residues. The CDR3, as DNA: TGTGCCAGCAGCTTACATGGACTAGCGGGACAGAGCTCCTACAATGAGCAGTTCTTC. It translates to CASSLHGLAGQSSYNEQFF. Full variable domain (missing parts from reference TRBV11-2 and TRBJ2-1): EAGVAQSPRYKIIEKRQSVAFWCNPISGHATLYWYQQILGQGPKLLIQFQNNGVVDDSQLPKDRFSAERLKGVDSTLKIQPAKLEDSAVYLCASSLHGLAGQSSYNEQFFGPGTRLTVL.

The chain couples TRBV28 to TRBJ2-4; D is ambiguous. The V end was cut by 8 bases, the J end by 0 bases, with 5 bases between. Germline V gene sequence: CDR1 MDHEN, CDR2 SYDVKM. The CDR3 loop spans 12 amino acids. The CDR3 nucleotides are TGTGCCAGCGGCCTAGCCAAAAACATTCAGTACTTC. Residues: CASGLAKNIQYF.

This chain connects TRBV19 to TRBJ2-7, with D possibly TRBD1 on 6 matching bases. Per the germline V gene, CDR1 is LNHDA and CDR2 is SQIVND (reference sequence). The germline V and J ends were trimmed by 2 bases and 2 bases, with 13 bases remaining between them. This CDR3 contains 15 residues. CDR3 amino acids: CASSISTGITYEQYF. CDR3 sequence (DNA): TGTGCCAGTAGTATAAGTACAGGGATAACCTACGAGCAGTACTTC.

This chain joins TRBV9 and TRBJ1-2; 7 positions agree with TRBD1. The J segment lost 5 bases and the V segment lost 4 bases, leaving 5 bases of the junction unmatched. The CDR3 covers 13 residues. CDR1 is SGDLS and CDR2 is YYNGEE in the germline V gene. The CDR3: CASSPGGAYGYTF. The CDR3 bases are TGTGCCAGCAGCCCAGGGGGAGCGTATGGCTACACCTTC.

The CDR3 DNA sequence: TGTGCCACCAGCAGGCCCGCCGGGACTAGCGGTCGCACCGGGGAGCTGTTTTTT. This codes for CATSRPAGTSGRTGELFF. The V and J genes are TRBV15 and TRBJ2-2, with TRBD2 matching 11 bases. Per the germline V gene, CDR1 is LNHNV and CDR2 is YYDKDF (reference sequence). The CDR3 loop spans 18 amino acids. Trimming removed 3 bases from V and 4 bases from J; junction bases left unmatched: 10. The full variable domain, with the rest looked up from reference TRBV15 and TRBJ2-2, is DAMVIQNPRYQVTQFGKPVTLSCSQTLNHNVMYWYQQKSSQAPKLLFHYYDKDFNNEADTPDNFQSRRPNTSFCFLDIRSPGLGDTAMYLCATSRPAGTSGRTGELFFGEGSRLTVL.

V gene TRBV2 combines with J gene TRBJ1-1, with D maybe TRBD1 (5 bases). Germline values: CDR1 SNHLY, CDR2 FYNNEI. CDR3 length equals 13 residues. The V end was cut by 6 bases, the J end by 1 base, with 9 bases between. Written as DNA, the CDR3 is TGTGCCAGCAGACTTCAGGGGAACACTGAAGCTTTCTTT. Residues: CASRLQGNTEAFF.

The rearrangement joins TRBV10-3 to TRBJ2-4, with TRBD2 identical over 11 bases. The junction had 16 bases not matched to a gene; V was cut back by 2 bases and J by 4 bases. Germline CDR1 is ENHRY and CDR2 is SYGVKD. The CDR3 consists of 20 residues. This CDR3 is CAISEPPLTLAGGAKNIQYF. The CDR3, as DNA: TGTGCCATCAGTGAGCCGCCCCTAACCTTAGCGGGAGGGGCTAAAAACATTCAGTACTTC.

J is TRBJ2-4 and V is TRBV5-6; TRBD1 is a possible D gene (5 bases). Trimming took 0 bases from V and 1 from J, leaving 11 bases between them. This CDR3 spans 16 amino acids. Germline V gene sequence: CDR1 SGHDT, CDR2 YYEEEE. The CDR3 here is CASSLERGGAKNIQYF. In DNA form, the CDR3 reads TGTGCCAGCAGCTTGGAAAGGGGTGGGGCCAAAAACATTCAGTACTTC.

The chain links TRBV6-5 to TRBJ1-5; D ambiguous. In germline, CDR1 is MNHEY, CDR2 SVGAGI. The CDR3 has 12 amino acids. Trimming left V 5 bases short and J 3 bases short, with 5 bases between. CDR3 region: CASSPFNQPQHF. The CDR3 DNA sequence: TGTGCCAGCAGTCCCTTCAATCAGCCCCAGCATTTT.

The V and J genes are TRBV6-5 and TRBJ2-7, with TRBD2 as a possible D gene (5 bases). The CDR3 sequence is 13 residues long. Trimming shortened V by 5 bases and J by 5 bases, and 13 bases separated the two germline ends. The germline CDR1 and CDR2 sequences are MNHEY and SVGAGI. The CDR3, as DNA: TGTGCCAGCAGTCTATGGTCCGGGAACGAGCAGTACTTC. Its protein product is CASSLWSGNEQYF.

The genes are TRBV28 and TRBJ2-1; 11 bases agree with TRBD1. V shed 4 bases and J 7 bases; nucleotides not matched to a gene: 12. There are 17 residues in the CDR3. The germline gives CDR1 MDHEN, CDR2 SYDVKM. This CDR3 is CASSSSQWDRGGNEQFF. In DNA, the CDR3 is TGTGCCAGCAGTTCGTCCCAATGGGACAGGGGGGGAAATGAGCAGTTCTTC.

Many counts were recorded for this clone. The chain recombines TRBV5-1 with TRBJ1-2, with 11 bases that match TRBD1. The CDR3 runs 15 residues. V shed 0 bases and J 6 bases; nucleotides not matched to a gene: 4. CDR1 and CDR2 (germline): SGHRS, YFSETQ. The CDR3 bases are TGCGCCAGCAGCTTGGATGGACAGGGGGCCAATGGCTACACCTTC. It specifies CASSLDGQGANGYTF.

The gene calls are TRBV11-2 and TRBJ1-4; 9 positions agree with TRBD1. From germline, CDR1 is SGHAT and CDR2 FQNNGV. Trimming removed 1 base from V and 7 bases from J; junction bases left unmatched: 16. The CDR3 covers 19 residues. CDR3 sequence: CASSLGLAGQGAYSEKLFF. CDR3 nucleotide sequence: TGTGCCAGCAGCTTAGGGTTGGCGGGACAGGGAGCTTATAGTGAAAAACTGTTTTTT.

The V call is TRBV6-5, the J call TRBJ1-4; 8 bases are shared with TRBD1. The germline CDR1 and CDR2 sequences are MNHEY and SVGAGI. Losses at the gene ends were 6 bases for V and 7 bases for J; bases not matched to a gene: 10. The CDR3 loop spans 15 amino acids. The chain's CDR3 is CASRIQGAQSEKLFF. CDR3 DNA sequence: TGTGCCAGCAGGATTCAGGGGGCGCAGTCTGAAAAACTGTTTTTT.

The CDR3 protein is CATSRRQGGQETQYF. CDR3 bases: TGTGCCACCAGCAGAAGACAGGGCGGGCAAGAGACCCAGTACTTC. The gene calls are TRBV15 and TRBJ2-5; 7 bases fit TRBD1. CDR1 is LNHNV, CDR2 YYDKDF, per germline (reference sequence). CDR3 length equals 15 residues. The junction had 5 bases not matched to a gene; V was cut back by 2 bases and J by 2 bases.

A few counts support this clone. The chain recombines TRBV19 with TRBJ1-2; D ambiguous. The CDR3 covers 13 residues. V was trimmed by 5 bases and J by 4 bases, leaving 11 bases between them. Germline CDR1 is LNHDA and CDR2 is SQIVND (reference sequence). The CDR3 sequence: CASSVQRTYGYTF. CDR3 in DNA: TGTGCCAGTAGTGTACAACGCACCTATGGCTACACCTTC.